This passage covers 26 T cell receptor beta chains from one sample sequenced in a study of untreated major depressive disorder. The assay was immunoSEQ multiplex PCR, and TCRdb's table has in-frame clones only and misses some. Of 20,000 or so clones listed, around 85% are singletons. Input material: CD4+ T cells from PBMCs. Receptor source: a woman in her thirties in good health.

This clone was observed a handful of times. The gene calls are TRBV25-1 and TRBJ1-1; no clear D. This CDR3 spans 15 amino acids. Trimming took 2 bases from V and 6 from J, leaving 16 bases between them. Germline CDR1 is MGHDK and CDR2 is SYGVNS. The CDR3 nucleotides read TGTGCCAGCAGTGAAGGGAGGGTCTTTTCGGCTGAAGCTTTCTTT. Translation: CASSEGRVFSAEAFF.

V gene TRBV15 combines with J gene TRBJ2-3; D gene ambiguous. The CDR3 has 16 amino acids. Trimming removed 1 base from V and 5 bases from J, with 16 bases in between. In germline, CDR1 is LNHNV, CDR2 YYDKDF (reference sequence). CDR3 sequence: CATSRGRTSGEDTQYF. The CDR3 DNA reads TGTGCCACCAGCAGAGGTCGGACCTCTGGGGAAGATACGCAGTATTTT.

The chain uses TRBV4-3 and TRBJ2-2; tentative D call: TRBD2 (5 bases). Germline CDR1 LGHNA, CDR2 YSLEER. Trimming left V 0 bases short and J 5 bases short, with 13 bases between. The CDR3 totals 16 residues. The CDR3 nucleotides are TGCGCCAGCAGCCAAGATCCCGGGGTCAAGACCGGGGAGCTGTTTTTT. This encodes CASSQDPGVKTGELFF.

The chain joins TRBV7-3 to TRBJ2-7, with 7 bases fitting TRBD2. The germline CDR1 and CDR2 sequences are SGHTA and FQGTGA. The CDR3 contains 15 residues. J gave up 7 bases and V 5 bases, and 14 bases lay outside the gene matches. CDR3 nucleotide sequence: TGTGCCAGCAGCCCAAAGGGCGGGAGATGGAGAGAGCAGTACTTC. Translating it yields CASSPKGGRWREQYF.

This clone is a singleton in its sample. CDR3 DNA: TGCGCCAGCAGCGTAGGGGGGCCCTGGGAAAAACTGTTTTTT. This translates into CASSVGGPWEKLFF. The chain joins TRBV5-1 to TRBJ1-4; weak D call: TRBD1 (6 bases). The CDR3 sequence is 14 residues long. Germline assignment: CDR1 SGHRS and CDR2 YFSETQ. Between the trimmed V and J ends, which lost 4 bases and 8 bases, there was a span of 15 bases. Drawing the rest from reference TRBV5-1 and TRBJ1-4, the complete variable domain is KAGVTQTPRYLIKTRGQQVTLSCSPISGHRSVSWYQQTPGQGLQFLFEYFSETQRNKGNFPGRFSGRQFSNSRSEMNVSTLELGDSALYLCASSVGGPWEKLFFGSGTQLSVL.

The chain carries TRBV18 and TRBJ1-2, with 9 bases that match TRBD1. Per germline, CDR1 KGHSH and CDR2 LQKENI. The ends lost 6 bases at V and 6 bases at J; junction bases unmatched: 11. The CDR3 covers 15 residues. The CDR3 reads CASSHFPGQGDGYTF. CDR3 DNA sequence: TGTGCCAGCTCCCATTTTCCGGGACAGGGCGATGGCTACACCTTC.

V is TRBV29-1 and J is TRBJ2-3; maybe TRBD1 (5 bases). Germline CDR1 reads SQVTM; CDR2 reads ANQGSEA. Trimming left V 5 bases short and J 0 bases short, with 12 bases between. This CDR3 spans 14 amino acids. The CDR3 sequence is CSVQTDLSTDTQYF. In DNA form, the CDR3 reads TGCAGCGTTCAGACAGACCTGAGCACAGATACGCAGTATTTT.

The table lists this clone with a count of one. The V and J genes are TRBV6-1 and TRBJ2-5; 11 positions match TRBD2. Germline assignment: CDR1 MNHNS and CDR2 SASEGT. The CDR3 is 16 residues long. V shed 2 bases, J shed 3 bases, and the junction held 5 bases outside the gene matches. CDR3: CASSEWALAGEETQYF. DNA of the CDR3: TGTGCCAGCAGTGAATGGGCACTAGCGGGAGAAGAGACCCAGTACTTC.

V gene TRBV28 combines with J gene TRBJ1-1; D unresolved. The germline CDR1 and CDR2 sequences are MDHEN and SYDVKM. This CDR3 comprises 13 residues. V was clipped by 1 base and J by 2 bases, with 5 bases between them. In DNA, the CDR3 is TGTGCCAGCAGTTTATTGGGAAACACTGAAGCTTTCTTT. Its translation: CASSLLGNTEAFF.

The chain uses TRBV19 and TRBJ1-1; D is perhaps TRBD1 (6 bases). The V gene's germline CDR1 is LNHDA and CDR2 SQIVND (reference sequence). The CDR3 has 13 amino acids. Deletions cut 9 bases from V and 0 bases from J, with 11 bases between. The CDR3 nucleotides read TGTGCCAGAGGGGGACGGATGAACACTGAAGCTTTCTTT. As protein: CARGGRMNTEAFF.

The V gene is TRBV28, the J gene TRBJ2-7; D is possibly TRBD2 (6 bases). The CDR3 length is 8 residues. Trimming removed 11 bases at V and 9 bases at J, with 8 bases between. Germline assignment: CDR1 MDHEN and CDR2 SYDVKM. CDR3 sequence reads: CARRGQYF. CDR3 bases: TGTGCCCGGCGGGGGCAGTACTTC. Filled out from reference TRBV28 and TRBJ2-7, the complete variable domain reads DVKVTQSSRYLVKRTGEKVFLECVQDMDHENMFWYRQDPGLGLRLIYFSYDVKMKEKGDIPEGYSVSREKKERFSLILESASTNQTSMYLCARRGQYFGPGTRLTVT.

This CDR3 is CSAIIQGAGIYGYTF. DNA for the CDR3: TGCAGCGCCATAATACAGGGCGCAGGGATCTATGGCTACACCTTC. The chain carries TRBV29-1 and TRBJ1-2, with D maybe TRBD1 (6 bases). Looked up from germline, CDR1 is SQVTM and CDR2 is ANQGSEA. The CDR3 runs to 15 residues. Trimming cost V 7 bases and J 4 bases, with 22 bases left between them.

As to this clone: An end of the junction differs from the germline gene, which may be a read error. The rearrangement joins TRBV9 to TRBJ2-7; D uncertain. The CDR3 is 14 amino acids. Germline assignment: CDR1 SGDLS and CDR2 YYNGEE. The CDR3 DNA is TGTGCCAGCAGCGTACATGTGGATAGATACGAGCAGTATTTC. Protein: CASSVHVDRYEQYF.

This clone occurred once. The rearrangement joins TRBV11-3 to TRBJ2-1, with 7 bases aligning to TRBD2. The germline CDR1 and CDR2 sequences are SGHNT and YENEEA. J gave up 5 bases and V 6 bases, and 13 bases lay outside the gene matches. CDR3 length: 16 amino acids. CDR3 loop: CASSLTGTNPNNEQFF. In DNA form, the CDR3 reads TGTGCCAGCAGTCTCACCGGGACTAACCCTAACAATGAGCAGTTCTTC. Variable domain in full (rest from reference TRBV11-3 and TRBJ2-1): EAGVVQSPRYKIIEKKQPVAFWCNPISGHNTLYWYLQNLGQGPELLIRYENEEAVDDSQLPKDRFSAERLKGVDSTLKIQPAELGDSAVYLCASSLTGTNPNNEQFFGPGTRLTVL.

The gene calls are TRBV6-1 and TRBJ1-1, with 7 positions matching TRBD1. CDR1 and CDR2 from the germline V gene are MNHNS and SASEGT. The V and J ends lost 6 bases and 5 bases, in that order; junction bases with no gene match: 12. This CDR3 is built from 15 residues. The CDR3 DNA sequence: TGTGCCAGCAGAGTTAGGCAGGGGGTCCAGACTGAAGCTTTCTTT. Amino acids: CASRVRQGVQTEAFF.

This rearrangement joins TRBV7-2 to TRBJ2-3, with D unresolved. The germline V and J ends were trimmed by 3 bases and 5 bases, with 3 bases remaining between them. The CDR3 has 11 amino acids. Germline values: CDR1 SGHTA, CDR2 FQGNSA. The CDR3 bases are TGTGCCAGCAGCTTGTTAGATACGCAGTATTTT. The encoded protein is CASSLLDTQYF.

This clone has a handful of counts. The gene calls are TRBV28 and TRBJ2-7; D not certain. This CDR3 has 11 residues. Germline V gene sequence: CDR1 MDHEN, CDR2 SYDVKM. V was pared by 4 bases and J by 7 bases, with 8 bases between. The CDR3, as DNA: TGTGCCAGCAGTTCTCGTTGGGAGCAGTACTTC. This codes for CASSSRWEQYF.

This clone was detected only a few times. The chain joins TRBV4-3 to TRBJ2-1; 13 bases map to TRBD2. V shed 5 bases, J shed 7 bases, and the junction held 8 bases outside the gene matches. Looked up from germline, CDR1 is LGHNA and CDR2 is YSLEER. This CDR3 has 16 amino acids. In nucleotides, the CDR3 is TGCGCCAGCAGCACGGTATCGGGACTAGCGGGAAATGAGCAGTTCTTC. Protein product: CASSTVSGLAGNEQFF.

The table lists this clone with a few counts. The rearrangement links TRBV6-4 to TRBJ2-7; TRBD1 matches at 7 bases. The length of the CDR3 is 15 residues. Germline trimming cut 6 bases from V and 0 bases from J; bases unmatched to any gene: 8. Germline CDR1 MRHNA, CDR2 SNTAGT. Here the CDR3 DNA reads TGTGCCAGCAGCAAGGGGGCAGGGGACTCCTACGAGCAGTACTTC. It yields the protein CASSKGAGDSYEQYF.

V gene TRBV28 combines with J gene TRBJ1-2; D is uncertain. The CDR3 is 13 residues long. V lost 4 bases and J 7 bases, leaving 13 bases between the germline ends. The germline V gene has CDR1 MDHEN and CDR2 SYDVKM. The CDR3: CASSSPPIGGYTF. Written as DNA, the CDR3 is TGTGCCAGCAGTTCCCCCCCTATAGGTGGCTACACCTTC.

V is TRBV9 and J is TRBJ2-2; the match to TRBD2 covers 7 bases. The germline V gene encodes CDR1 SGDLS and CDR2 YYNGEE. The CDR3 has 16 amino acids. Germline trimming cut 0 bases from V and 5 bases from J; bases unmatched to any gene: 7. The CDR3 bases are TGTGCCAGCAGCGTAGGGTCGGGAGGTCGAACCGGGGAGCTGTTTTTT. This gives the protein CASSVGSGGRTGELFF.

This sequence joins TRBV11-1 and TRBJ2-5; D gene unclear. The germline V and J ends were trimmed by 8 bases and 5 bases, with 21 bases remaining between them. This CDR3 has 15 amino acids. Looked up from germline, CDR1 is SGHAT and CDR2 is FQDESV (reference sequence). The CDR3 DNA follows: TGTGCCAGCGCCGAACGGGCTTTTTTTGGGGAGACCCAGTACTTC. Amino acid sequence: CASAERAFFGETQYF.

This clone was seen a handful of times. The chain recombines TRBV2 with TRBJ1-4, with D possibly matching TRBD1 (6 bases). The germline CDR1 and CDR2 sequences are SNHLY and FYNNEI. The CDR3 spans 14 residues. V lost 6 bases and J 5 bases, leaving 13 bases between the germline ends. The CDR3 nucleotides read TGTGCCAGCAGGAACAGGGTGGGGAATGAAAAACTGTTTTTT. This gives the protein CASRNRVGNEKLFF. Variable domain in full (rest from reference TRBV2 and TRBJ1-4): EPEVTQTPSHQVTQMGQEVILRCVPISNHLYFYWYRQILGQKVEFLVSFYNNEISEKSEIFDDQFSVERPDGSNFTLKIRSTKLEDSAMYFCASRNRVGNEKLFFGSGTQLSVL.

The chain combines TRBV6-5 with TRBJ2-7; D uncertain. V was cut by 10 bases and J by 5 bases, with 15 bases left in between. There are 12 residues in the CDR3. CDR1 is MNHEY and CDR2 is SVGAGI in the germline V gene. Here the CDR3 reads CATRTAVHEQYF. Written as DNA, the CDR3 is TGTGCCACCCGGACGGCGGTCCACGAGCAGTACTTC.

V usage is TRBV7-2 and J usage is TRBJ2-1; 11 bases fit TRBD2. The CDR3 is made up of 14 amino acids. The germline V gene encodes CDR1 SGHTA and CDR2 FQGNSA. The V and J ends lost 1 base and 14 bases, in that order; junction bases with no gene match: 7. The CDR3 sequence is CASSLELAGGPEFF. The CDR3 bases are TGTGCCAGCAGCTTAGAATTAGCGGGAGGGCCCGAGTTCTTC.

The rearrangement joins TRBV6-1 to TRBJ1-6, with D uncertain. Trimming shortened V by 2 bases and J by 14 bases, and 10 bases separated the two germline ends. Germline CDR1 is MNHNS and CDR2 is SASEGT. CDR3 size: 12 residues. The CDR3 is CASSEIRATLHF. The CDR3 nucleotides read TGTGCCAGCAGTGAAATACGGGCCACCCTCCACTTT.